This TCR beta chain came from a study of identical twins. Whole-study results and caveats: Compared with models, monozygotic twins showed more out-of-frame TCR alpha sharing.

Looked up from germline, CDR1 is SGHRS and CDR2 is YFSETQ. This CDR3 contains 16 residues. The V segment lost 4 bases and the J segment 9 bases; nucleotides outside the gene matches: 10. This clonotype was counted ten times or more. Antigen: not known. TCRdb analysed the 5' RACE reads with MiXCR anew, one entry per CDR3 protein. Of about 240,000 distinct CDR3 sequences listed, over 9.5% are singletons. There were only healthy Caucasians among the donors. The sequencing input was memory T cells sorted from blood. This TCR came from a man aged 50 to 59 in good health. The V call is TRBV5-1, the J call TRBJ2-1; TRBD2 aligns across 13 bases. This CDR3 is CASSIQLAGGPGEQFF. The CDR3 nucleotides are TGCGCCAGCAGCATACAACTAGCGGGAGGGCCCGGTGAGCAGTTCTTC.